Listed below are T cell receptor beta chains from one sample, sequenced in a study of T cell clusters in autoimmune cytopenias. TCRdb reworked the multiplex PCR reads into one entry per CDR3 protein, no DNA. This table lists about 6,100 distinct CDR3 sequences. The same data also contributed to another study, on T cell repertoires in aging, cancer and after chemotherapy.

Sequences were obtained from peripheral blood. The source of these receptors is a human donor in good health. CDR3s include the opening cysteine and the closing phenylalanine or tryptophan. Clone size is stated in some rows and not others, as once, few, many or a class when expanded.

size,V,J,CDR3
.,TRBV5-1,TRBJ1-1,CASSRGQREDTEAFF
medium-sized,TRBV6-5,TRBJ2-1,CASSSATSGSYNEQFF
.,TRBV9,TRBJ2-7,CASSVAQGSYEQYF
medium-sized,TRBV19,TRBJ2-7,CASSRSGGREYEQYF
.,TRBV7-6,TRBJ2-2,CASSLMDGELFF
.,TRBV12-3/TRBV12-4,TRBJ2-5,CASSLEVAGAQETQYF
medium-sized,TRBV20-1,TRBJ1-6,CSAPQDRHNSPLHF
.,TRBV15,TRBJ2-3,CATSGERGSTDTQYF
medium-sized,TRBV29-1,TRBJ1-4,CSVLSLTNEKLFF
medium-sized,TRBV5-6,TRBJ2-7,CASSTNYEQYF
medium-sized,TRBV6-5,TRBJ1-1,CASSYGTGVSDAFF
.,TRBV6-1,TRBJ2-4,CASSEVAGGHIQYF
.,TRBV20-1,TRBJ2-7,CSGTRGQGIDEQYF
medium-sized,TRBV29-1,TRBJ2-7,CSVSDRVGEQYF
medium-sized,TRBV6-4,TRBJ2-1,CASSDEGAGYNEQFF
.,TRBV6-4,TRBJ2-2,CASSMNTNTGELFF
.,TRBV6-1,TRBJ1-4,CASNRDPQGEKLFF
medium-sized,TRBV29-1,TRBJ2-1,CSEGDNYNEQFF
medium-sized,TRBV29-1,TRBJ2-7,CSVGTGFTYEQYF
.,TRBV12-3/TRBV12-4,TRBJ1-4,CASSTRGGISFF
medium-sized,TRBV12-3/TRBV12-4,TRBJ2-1,CASSLNWSWRTATNEQFF
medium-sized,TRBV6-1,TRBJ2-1,CASSEPWYRDRGGYEQFF
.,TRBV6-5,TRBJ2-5,CASRRSTEYQETQYF
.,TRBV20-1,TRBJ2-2,CSARDPKRGGDTGELFF
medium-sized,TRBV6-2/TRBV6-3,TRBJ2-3,CASRERGFTDTQYF
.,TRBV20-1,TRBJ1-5,CSARGGINQPQHF
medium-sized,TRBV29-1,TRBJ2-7,CSVFGGQQYEQYF
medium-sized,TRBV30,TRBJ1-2,CARGQVGSGYTF
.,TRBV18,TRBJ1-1,CASSRDISGGTEAFF
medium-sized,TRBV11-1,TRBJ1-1,CASSGGQGFAEAFF
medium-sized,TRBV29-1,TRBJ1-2,CSVPYLWYGYTF
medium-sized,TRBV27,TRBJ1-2,CASSLKGQGVYYGYTF
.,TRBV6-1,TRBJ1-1,CASSERANTEAFF
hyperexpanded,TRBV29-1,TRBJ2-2,CSVVTGGRNTGELFF
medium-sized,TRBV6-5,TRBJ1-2,CASSSKTDYGYTF
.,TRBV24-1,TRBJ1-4,CATSDGLGTNEKLFF
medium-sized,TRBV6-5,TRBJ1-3,CASSNPGQGTTSGNTIYF
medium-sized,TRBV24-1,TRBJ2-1,CATSWVAGGHNEQFF
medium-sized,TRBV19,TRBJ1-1,CASSTMGMNTEAFF
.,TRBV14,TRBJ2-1,CASSQHLLYNEQFF
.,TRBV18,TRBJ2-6,CASSPGQGLVSGANVLTF
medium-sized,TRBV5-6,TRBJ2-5,CASSPTFQETQYF
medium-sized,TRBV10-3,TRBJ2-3,CAIRESGRVTDTQYF
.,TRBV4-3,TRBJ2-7,CASSQAHLTGYSYEQYF
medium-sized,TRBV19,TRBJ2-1,CASSIVGTGKFF
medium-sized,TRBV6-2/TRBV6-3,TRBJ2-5,CASSPPTSGEETQYF
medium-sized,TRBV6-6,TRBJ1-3,CASSPGTVSGNTIYF
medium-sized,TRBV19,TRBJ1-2,CASTLGGMDYGYTF
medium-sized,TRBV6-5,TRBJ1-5,CASSWVIGDSNQPQHF
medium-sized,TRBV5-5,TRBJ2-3,CASSLGEDTQYF
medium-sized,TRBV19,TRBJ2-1,CASSIKLGQGPVNEQFF
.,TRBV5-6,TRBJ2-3,CASSLGGFSTDTQYF
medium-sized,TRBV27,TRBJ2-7,CASSSRTSGNYEQYF
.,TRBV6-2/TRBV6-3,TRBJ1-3,CASAFWGPGASSGNTIYF
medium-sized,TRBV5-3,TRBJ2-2,CARSLLVSGELFF